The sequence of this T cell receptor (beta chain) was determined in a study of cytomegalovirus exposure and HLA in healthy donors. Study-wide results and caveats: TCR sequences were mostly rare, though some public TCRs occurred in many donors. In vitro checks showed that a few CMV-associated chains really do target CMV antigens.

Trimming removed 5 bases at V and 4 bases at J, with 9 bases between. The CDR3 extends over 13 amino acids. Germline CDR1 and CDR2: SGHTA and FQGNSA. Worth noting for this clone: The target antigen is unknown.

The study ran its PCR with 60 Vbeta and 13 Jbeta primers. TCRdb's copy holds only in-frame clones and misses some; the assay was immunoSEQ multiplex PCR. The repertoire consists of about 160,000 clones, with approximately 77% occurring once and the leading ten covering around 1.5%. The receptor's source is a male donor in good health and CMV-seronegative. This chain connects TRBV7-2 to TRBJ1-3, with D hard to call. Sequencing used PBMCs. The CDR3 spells CASSPSSGNTIYF. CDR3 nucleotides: TGTGCCAGCAGCCCATCATCCGGAAACACCATATATTTT.